This TCR beta chain was found in a study of blood T cell repertoires in COVID-19. Overall study context: Sample material is recorded as cDNA or gDNA derived from T cells, B-cell-depleted T cells, or PBMCs.

The CDR3 length is 15 residues. Trimming left V 1 base short and J 2 bases short, with 9 bases between. Per the germline V gene, CDR1 is SEHNR and CDR2 is FQNEAQ (reference sequence). Original data processing: Amplifying reference gene primers gave estimates of nucleated cell counts. Assay used: immunoSEQ multiplex PCR; TCRdb lists only in-frame clones, some missing. V and J calls and clone size are given by that table; D and trimming were obtained from the DNA. The sample lists about 58,000 clones, about 89% occurring once. The sequenced sample was peripheral blood. V is TRBV7-9 and J is TRBJ1-3; no firm D call. The receptor comes from a woman in her sixties with active COVID-19. In DNA form, the CDR3 reads TGTGCCAGCAGCTTAGATCTTGGCACTGGAAACACCATATATTTT. This sequence encodes CASSLDLGTGNTIYF.